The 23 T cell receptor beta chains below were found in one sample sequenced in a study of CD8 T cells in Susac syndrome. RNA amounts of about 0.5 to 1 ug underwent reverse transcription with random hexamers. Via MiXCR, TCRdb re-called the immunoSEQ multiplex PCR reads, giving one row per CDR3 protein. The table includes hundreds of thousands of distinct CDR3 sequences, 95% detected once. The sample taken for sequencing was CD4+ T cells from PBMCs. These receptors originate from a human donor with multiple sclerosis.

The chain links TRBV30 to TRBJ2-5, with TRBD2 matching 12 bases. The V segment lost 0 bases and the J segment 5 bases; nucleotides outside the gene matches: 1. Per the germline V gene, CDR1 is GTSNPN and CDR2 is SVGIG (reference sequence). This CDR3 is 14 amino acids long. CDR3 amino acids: CAWSVLAGGETQYF. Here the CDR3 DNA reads TGTGCCTGGAGTGTTCTAGCGGGAGGGGAGACCCAGTACTTC.

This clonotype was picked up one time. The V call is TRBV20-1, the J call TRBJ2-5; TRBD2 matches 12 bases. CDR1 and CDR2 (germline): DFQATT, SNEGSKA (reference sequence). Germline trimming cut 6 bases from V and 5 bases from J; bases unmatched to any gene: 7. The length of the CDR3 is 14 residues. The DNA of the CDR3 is TGCAGTGCCTTCACTAGCGGGAGGTTGGAGACCCAGTACTTC. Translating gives CSAFTSGRLETQYF.

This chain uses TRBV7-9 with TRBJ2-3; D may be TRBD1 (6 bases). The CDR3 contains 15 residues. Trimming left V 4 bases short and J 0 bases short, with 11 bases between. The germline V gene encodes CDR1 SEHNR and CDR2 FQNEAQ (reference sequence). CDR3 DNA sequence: TGTGCCAGCAGCTCCGGGACACTTAGCACAGATACGCAGTATTTT. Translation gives CASSSGTLSTDTQYF.

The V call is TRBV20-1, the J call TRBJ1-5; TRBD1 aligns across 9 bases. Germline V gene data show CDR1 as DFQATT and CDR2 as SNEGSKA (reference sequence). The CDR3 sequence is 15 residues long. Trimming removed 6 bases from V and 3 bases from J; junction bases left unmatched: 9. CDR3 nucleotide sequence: TGCAGTGCACGTACGGGACAGGGAGACAATCAGCCCCAGCATTTT. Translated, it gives CSARTGQGDNQPQHF.

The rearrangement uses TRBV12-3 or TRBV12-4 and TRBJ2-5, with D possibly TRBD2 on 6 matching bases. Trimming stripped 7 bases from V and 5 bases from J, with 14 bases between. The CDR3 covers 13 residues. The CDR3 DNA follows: TGTGCCAGCATGGAGGGGAGTTGGGAGACCCAGTACTTC. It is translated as CASMEGSWETQYF.

This CDR3 reads CSAIDSQETQYF. The CDR3 DNA follows: TGCAGTGCTATAGACAGCCAAGAGACCCAGTACTTC. The chain uses TRBV20-1 and TRBJ2-5, with a weak D call TRBD1 (5 bases). The CDR3 runs 12 residues. CDR1 and CDR2 from the germline V gene are DFQATT and SNEGSKA (reference sequence). With 4 bases removed from V and 1 base from J, the gap between germline ends came to 7 bases.

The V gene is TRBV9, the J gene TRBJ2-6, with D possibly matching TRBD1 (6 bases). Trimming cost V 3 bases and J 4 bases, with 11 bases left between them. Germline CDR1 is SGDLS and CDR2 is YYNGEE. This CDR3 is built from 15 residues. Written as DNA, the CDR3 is TGTGCCAGCAGCGCCGGGACACTGGGGGCCAACGTCCTGACTTTC. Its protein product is CASSAGTLGANVLTF.

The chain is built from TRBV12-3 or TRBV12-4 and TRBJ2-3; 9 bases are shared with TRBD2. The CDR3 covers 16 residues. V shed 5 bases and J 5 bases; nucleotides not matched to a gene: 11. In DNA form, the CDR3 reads TGTGCCAGCAGTCTAGGGTTGGCGGGAGGGGAAGATACGCAGTATTTT. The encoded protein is CASSLGLAGGEDTQYF.

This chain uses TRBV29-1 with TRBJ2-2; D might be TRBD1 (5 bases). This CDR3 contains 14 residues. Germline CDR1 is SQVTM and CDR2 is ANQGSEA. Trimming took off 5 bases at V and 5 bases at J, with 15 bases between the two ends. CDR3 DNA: TGCAGCGTTTCATCAGGACACCTTACCGGGGAGCTGTTTTTT. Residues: CSVSSGHLTGELFF.

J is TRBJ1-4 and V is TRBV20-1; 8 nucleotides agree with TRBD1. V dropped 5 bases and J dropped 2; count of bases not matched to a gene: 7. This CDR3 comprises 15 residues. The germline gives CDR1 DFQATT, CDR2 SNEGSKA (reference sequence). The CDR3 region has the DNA TGCAGTGCTCAGGACAGGGAGAGGACTAATGAAAAACTGTTTTTT. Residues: CSAQDRERTNEKLFF.

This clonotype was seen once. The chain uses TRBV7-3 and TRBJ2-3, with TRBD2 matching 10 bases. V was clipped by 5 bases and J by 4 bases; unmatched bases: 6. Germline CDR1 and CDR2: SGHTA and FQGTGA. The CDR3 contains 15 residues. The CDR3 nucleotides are TGTGCCAGCAGCGTTAGCGGGGGGAGGTCAGATACGCAGTATTTT. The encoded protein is CASSVSGGRSDTQYF.

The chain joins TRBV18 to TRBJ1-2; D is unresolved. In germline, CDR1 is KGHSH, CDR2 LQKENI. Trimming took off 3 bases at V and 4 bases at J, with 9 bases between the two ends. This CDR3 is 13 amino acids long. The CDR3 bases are TGTGCCAGCTCACCTAATTCGATCTATGGCTACACCTTC. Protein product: CASSPNSIYGYTF. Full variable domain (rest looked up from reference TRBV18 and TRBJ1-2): NAGVMQNPRHLVRRRGQEARLRCSPMKGHSHVYWYRQLPEEGLKFMVYLQKENIIDESGMPKERFSAEFPKEGPSILRIQQVVRGDSAAYFCASSPNSIYGYTFGSGTRLTVV.

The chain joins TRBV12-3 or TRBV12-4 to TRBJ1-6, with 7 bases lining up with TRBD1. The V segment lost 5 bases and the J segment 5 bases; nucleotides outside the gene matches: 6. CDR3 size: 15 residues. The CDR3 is CASSRTGTDNSPLHF. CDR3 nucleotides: TGTGCCAGCAGTCGCACCGGGACAGATAATTCACCCCTCCACTTT.

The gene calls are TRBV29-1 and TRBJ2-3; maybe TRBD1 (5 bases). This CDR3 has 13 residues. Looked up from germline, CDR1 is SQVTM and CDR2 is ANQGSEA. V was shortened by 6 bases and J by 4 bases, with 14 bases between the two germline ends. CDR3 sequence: CSVLTGSPDTQYF. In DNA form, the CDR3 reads TGCAGCGTCCTTACAGGTTCCCCAGATACGCAGTATTTT.

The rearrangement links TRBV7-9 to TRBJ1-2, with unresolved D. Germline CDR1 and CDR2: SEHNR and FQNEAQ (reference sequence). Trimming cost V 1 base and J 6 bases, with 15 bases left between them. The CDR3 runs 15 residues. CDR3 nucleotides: TGTGCCAGCAGCTTAGAAGTTACAGCCGCGGATGGCTACACCTTC. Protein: CASSLEVTAADGYTF.

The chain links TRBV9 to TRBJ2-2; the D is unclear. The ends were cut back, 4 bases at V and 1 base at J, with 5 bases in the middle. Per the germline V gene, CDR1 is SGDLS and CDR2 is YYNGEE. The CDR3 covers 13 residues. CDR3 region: CASSTRNTGELFF. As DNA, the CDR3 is TGTGCCAGCAGCACCCGGAACACCGGGGAGCTGTTTTTT.

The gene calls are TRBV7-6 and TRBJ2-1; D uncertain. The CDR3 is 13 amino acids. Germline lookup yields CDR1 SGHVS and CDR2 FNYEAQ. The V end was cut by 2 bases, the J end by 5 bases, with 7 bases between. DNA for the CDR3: TGTGCCAGCAGCTTACGTGGGAACAATGAGCAGTTCTTC. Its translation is CASSLRGNNEQFF.

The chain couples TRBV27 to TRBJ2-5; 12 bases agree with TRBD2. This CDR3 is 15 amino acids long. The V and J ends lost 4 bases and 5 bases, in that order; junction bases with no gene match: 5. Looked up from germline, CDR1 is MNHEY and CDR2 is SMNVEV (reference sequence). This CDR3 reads CASSSGLAGGETQYF. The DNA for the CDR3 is TGTGCCAGCAGTTCGGGACTAGCGGGCGGGGAGACCCAGTACTTC.

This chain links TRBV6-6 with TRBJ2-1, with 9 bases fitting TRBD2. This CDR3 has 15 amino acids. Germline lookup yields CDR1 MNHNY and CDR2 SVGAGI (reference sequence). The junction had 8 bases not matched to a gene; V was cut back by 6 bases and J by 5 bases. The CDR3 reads CASRLSGGPNNEQFF. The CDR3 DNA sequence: TGTGCCAGCAGGCTGAGCGGGGGGCCAAACAATGAGCAGTTCTTC.

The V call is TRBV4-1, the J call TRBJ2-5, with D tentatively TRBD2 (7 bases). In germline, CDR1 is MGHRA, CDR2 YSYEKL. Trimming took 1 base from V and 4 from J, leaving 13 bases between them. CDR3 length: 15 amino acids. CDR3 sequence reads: CASSQAKGGRETQYF. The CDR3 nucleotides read TGCGCCAGCAGCCAAGCCAAGGGGGGGCGAGAGACCCAGTACTTC.

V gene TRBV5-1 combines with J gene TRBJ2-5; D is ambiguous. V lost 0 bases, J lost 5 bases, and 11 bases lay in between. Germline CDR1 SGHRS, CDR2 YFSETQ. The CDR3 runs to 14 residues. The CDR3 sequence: CASSLAWGLETQYF. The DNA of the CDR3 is TGCGCCAGCAGCTTGGCCTGGGGTCTCGAGACCCAGTACTTC.

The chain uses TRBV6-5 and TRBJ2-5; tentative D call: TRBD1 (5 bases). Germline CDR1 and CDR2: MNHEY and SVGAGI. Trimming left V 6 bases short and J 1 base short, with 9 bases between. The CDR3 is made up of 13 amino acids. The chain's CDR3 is CASSRQSQETQYF. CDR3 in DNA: TGTGCCAGCAGCCGACAGAGCCAAGAGACCCAGTACTTC.

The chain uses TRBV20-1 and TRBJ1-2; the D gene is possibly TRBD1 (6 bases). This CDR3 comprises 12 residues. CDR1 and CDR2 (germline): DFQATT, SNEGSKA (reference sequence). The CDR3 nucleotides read TGCAATGCCAGACAGGCCAACTATGGCTACACCTTC. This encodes CNARQANYGYTF.